One and the same sample provided the 4 T cell receptor beta chains below, sequenced in a study of Graves' ophthalmopathy and Graves' hyperthyroidism. Amplification targeted the TCR beta CDR3 regions, with RNA transcripts as the source material. HTBI-primed first-round RT-PCR preceded second-round multiplex PCR. TCRdb reprocessed the multiplex PCR reads with MiXCR, giving one entry per CDR3 protein. The sample has around 660,000 distinct CDR3 sequences, about two fifths seen once. The source material was peripheral blood. All receptors come from an adult man with Graves' ophthalmopathy.

The V and J genes are TRBV5-8 and TRBJ2-6; no firm D call. Trimming removed 3 bases at V and 4 bases at J, with 8 bases between. Germline V CDR1 and CDR2: SGHTS, YDEGEE. This CDR3 region has 14 residues. CDR3 nucleotide sequence: TGTGCCAGCAGCTGGACGACAGGGGCCAACGTCCTGACTTTC. Protein product: CASSWTTGANVLTF.

The rearrangement joins TRBV5-4 to TRBJ1-6; D is undetermined. The CDR3 is made up of 15 amino acids. The ends were cut back, 4 bases at V and 1 base at J, with 9 bases in the middle. CDR1 is SGHNT, CDR2 YYREEE, per germline (reference sequence). The CDR3 DNA follows: TGTGCCAGCAGCATGGCCAGTTCCTATAATTCACCCCTCCACTTT. This gives the protein CASSMASSYNSPLHF.

This clonotype was seen a few times. The J gene is TRBJ2-7, the V gene TRBV13; D may be TRBD2 (7 bases). Between the trimmed V and J ends, which lost 5 bases and 1 base, there was a span of 18 bases. This CDR3 is 16 amino acids long. Germline values: CDR1 PRHDT, CDR2 FYEKMQ (reference sequence). CDR3 amino acids: CASSPGLGGASYEQYF. For the CDR3, the DNA is TGTGCCAGCAGCCCCGGTTTGGGGGGGGCTTCCTACGAGCAGTACTTC.

The chain couples TRBV7-2 to TRBJ2-7; 7 positions match TRBD2. The J call may be incorrect, as the DNA end agrees better with TRBJ2-1. The CDR3 sequence is 14 residues long. Germline V CDR1 and CDR2: SGHTA, FQGNSA. The CDR3 nucleotides are TGTGCCAGCAGCCCACCGGGGGGCTACAATGAGCAGTTCTTC. It specifies CASSPPGGYNEQFF.